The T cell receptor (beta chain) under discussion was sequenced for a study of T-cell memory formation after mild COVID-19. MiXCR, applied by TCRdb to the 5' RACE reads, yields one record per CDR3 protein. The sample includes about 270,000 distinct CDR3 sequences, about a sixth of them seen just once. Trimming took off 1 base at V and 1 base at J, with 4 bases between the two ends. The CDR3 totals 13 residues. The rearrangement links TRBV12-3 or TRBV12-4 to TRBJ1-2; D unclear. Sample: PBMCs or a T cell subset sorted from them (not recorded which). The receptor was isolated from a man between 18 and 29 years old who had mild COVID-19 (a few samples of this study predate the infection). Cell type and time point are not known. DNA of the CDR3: TGTGCCAGCAGTTTAGAATATAACTATGGCTACACCTTC. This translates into CASSLEYNYGYTF.